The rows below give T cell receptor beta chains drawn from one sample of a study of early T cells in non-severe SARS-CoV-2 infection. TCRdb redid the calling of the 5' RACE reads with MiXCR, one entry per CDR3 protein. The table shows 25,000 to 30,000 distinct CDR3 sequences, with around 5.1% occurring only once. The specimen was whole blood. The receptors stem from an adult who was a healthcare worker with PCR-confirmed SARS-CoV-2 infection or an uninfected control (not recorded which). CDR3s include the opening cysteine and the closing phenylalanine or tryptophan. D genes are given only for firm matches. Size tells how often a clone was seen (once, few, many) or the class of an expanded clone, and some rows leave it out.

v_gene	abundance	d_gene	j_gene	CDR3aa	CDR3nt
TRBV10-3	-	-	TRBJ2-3	CAIRQGPDTQYF	TGTGCCATCAGGCAGGGACCAGATACGCAGTATTTT
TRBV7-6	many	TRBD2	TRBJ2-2	CASSFRGGANTGELFF	TGTGCCAGCAGCTTTCGCGGGGGTGCGAACACCGGGGAGCTGTTTTTT
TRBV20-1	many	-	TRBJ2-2	CSAPFGGAYTGELFF	TGCAGTGCCCCGTTTGGGGGGGCCTACACCGGGGAGCTGTTTTTT
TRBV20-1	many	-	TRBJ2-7	CSARILYEQYF	TGCAGTGCTAGAATCCTCTACGAGCAGTACTTC
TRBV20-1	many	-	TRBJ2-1	CSARGPPPDPKLLHNEQFF	TGCAGTGCTAGAGGCCCGCCCCCGGATCCCAAACTTCTACACAATGAGCAGTTCTTC
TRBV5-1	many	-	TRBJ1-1	CASRPTRNTEAFF	TGCGCCAGCAGGCCTACAAGAAACACTGAAGCTTTCTTT
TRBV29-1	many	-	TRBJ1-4	CSVGTAGVGTNEKLFF	TGCAGCGTTGGTACAGCCGGAGTGGGAACTAATGAAAAACTGTTTTTT
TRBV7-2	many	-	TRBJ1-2	CASSPDSNYGYTF	TGTGCCAGCAGCCCGGACAGCAACTATGGCTACACCTTC
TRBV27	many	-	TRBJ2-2	CASSQQGSGELFF	TGTGCCAGCAGCCAACAGGGATCCGGGGAGCTGTTTTTT
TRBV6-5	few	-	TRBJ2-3	CASSPRGATDTQYF	TGTGCCAGCAGCCCACGAGGTGCAACTGATACGCAGTATTTT
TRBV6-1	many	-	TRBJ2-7	CASSTMDYEQYF	TGTGCCAGCAGTACCATGGACTACGAGCAGTACTTC
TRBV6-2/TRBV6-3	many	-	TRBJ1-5	CASSYRTGISQPQHF	TGTGCCAGCAGTTACAGAACAGGGATAAGTCAGCCCCAGCATTTT
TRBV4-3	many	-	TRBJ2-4	CASSQAHGDPAKNIQYF	TGCGCCAGCAGCCAAGCACATGGAGACCCAGCCAAAAACATTCAGTACTTC
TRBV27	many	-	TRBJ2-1	CASIGPGGLYNEQFF	TGTGCCAGCATAGGTCCCGGGGGACTCTACAATGAGCAGTTCTTC
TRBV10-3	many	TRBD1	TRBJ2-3	CAIRGQDGDSPSTDTQYF	TGTGCCATCAGGGGACAGGATGGGGACTCGCCTAGCACAGATACGCAGTATTTT
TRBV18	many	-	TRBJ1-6	CASSQLVRASPLHF	TGTGCCAGCTCGCAGCTGGTCAGGGCTTCACCCCTCCACTTT
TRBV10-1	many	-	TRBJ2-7	CASSSPGLDEQYF	TGCGCCAGCAGTAGTCCCGGGCTGGACGAGCAGTACTTC
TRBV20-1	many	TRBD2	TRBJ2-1	CSAPPGLAGGEQFF	TGCAGTGCCCCGCCGGGACTAGCGGGAGGTGAGCAGTTCTTC
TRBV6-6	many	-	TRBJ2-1	CASSYVLGGSEQFF	TGTGCCAGCAGTTACGTTCTAGGGGGGAGTGAGCAGTTCTTC
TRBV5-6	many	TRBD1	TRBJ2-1	CASSLGDRAYNEQFF	TGTGCCAGCAGCTTGGGGGACAGGGCATACAATGAGCAGTTCTTC
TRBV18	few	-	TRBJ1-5	CASSPSGRDQPQHF	TGTGCCAGCTCACCAAGCGGTCGGGATCAGCCCCAGCATTTT
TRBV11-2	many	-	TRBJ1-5	CASSLTGLSNQPQHF	TGTGCCAGCAGCCTAACGGGACTCAGCAATCAGCCCCAGCATTTT
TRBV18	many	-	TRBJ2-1	CASSPPGSAYNEQFF	TGTGCCAGCTCACCCCCCGGTAGTGCCTACAATGAGCAGTTCTTC
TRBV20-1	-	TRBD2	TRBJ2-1	CSAPREWGGSRNNEQFF	TGCAGTGCCCCCCGAGAGTGGGGGGGGAGTAGGAACAATGAGCAGTTCTTC
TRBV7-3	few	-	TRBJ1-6	CASSSAGRGSSYNSPLHF	TGTGCCAGCAGTTCCGCGGGGAGGGGGAGCTCCTATAATTCACCCCTCCACTTT
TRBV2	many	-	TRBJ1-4	CASSAGIGNEKLFF	TGTGCCAGCAGTGCGGGGATAGGTAATGAAAAACTGTTTTTT
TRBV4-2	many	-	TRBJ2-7	CASSQDLVSYEQYF	TGTGCCAGCAGCCAAGATCTGGTTTCCTACGAGCAGTACTTC
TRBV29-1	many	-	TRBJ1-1	CSVTGSSNTEAFF	TGCAGCGTCACCGGGAGCTCGAACACTGAAGCTTTCTTT
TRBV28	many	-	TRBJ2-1	CASRLGEGAYNEQFF	TGTGCCAGCAGGCTTGGTGAAGGCGCCTACAATGAGCAGTTCTTC
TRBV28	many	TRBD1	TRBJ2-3	CASSSPSTGVVDTDTQYF	TGTGCCAGCAGTTCACCGTCGACAGGGGTTGTAGACACAGATACGCAGTATTTT
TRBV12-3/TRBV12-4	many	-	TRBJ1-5	CASSLFGVRTNQPQHF	TGTGCCAGCAGTTTATTTGGTGTCCGGACTAATCAGCCCCAGCATTTT
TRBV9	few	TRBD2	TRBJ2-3	CASSSLAGGPDTQYF	TGTGCCAGCAGCTCACTAGCGGGGGGGCCAGATACGCAGTATTTT
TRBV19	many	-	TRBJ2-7	CASSIGQQYEQYF	TGTGCCAGTAGTATTGGGCAGCAATACGAGCAGTACTTC
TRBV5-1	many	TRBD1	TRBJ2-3	CASSSQGAGDTQYF	TGCGCCAGCAGCTCACAGGGGGCAGGGGATACGCAGTATTTT
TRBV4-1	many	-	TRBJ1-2	CASSQGASSSGYTF	TGCGCCAGCAGCCAAGGGGCCAGCTCTTCTGGCTACACCTTC
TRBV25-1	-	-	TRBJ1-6	CASSEQGPHNSPLHF	TGTGCCAGCAGTGAACAGGGGCCCCATAATTCACCCCTCCACTTT
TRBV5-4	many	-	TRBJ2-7	CASSLDGYEQYF	TGTGCCAGCAGCTTGGACGGCTACGAGCAGTACTTC
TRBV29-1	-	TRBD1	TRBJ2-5	CSVSPRTGGETQYF	TGCAGCGTTTCTCCCCGGACAGGGGGAGAGACCCAGTACTTC
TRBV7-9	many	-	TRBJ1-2	CASSGERNFYGYTF	TGTGCCAGCAGCGGGGAAAGGAACTTCTATGGCTACACCTTC
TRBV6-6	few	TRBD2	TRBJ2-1	CASSYGAGGYEQFF	TGTGCCAGCAGTTACGGGGCGGGAGGGTATGAGCAGTTCTTC
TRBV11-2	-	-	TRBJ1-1	CASSLVQGSTEAFF	TGTGCCAGCAGCTTAGTTCAGGGGAGTACTGAAGCTTTCTTT
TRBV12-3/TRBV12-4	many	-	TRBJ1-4	CASSFGAGNEKLFF	TGTGCCAGCAGTTTCGGGGCAGGCAATGAAAAACTGTTTTTT
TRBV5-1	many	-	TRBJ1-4	CASSSTTATNEKLFF	TGCGCCAGCAGCTCGACGACAGCAACTAATGAAAAACTGTTTTTT
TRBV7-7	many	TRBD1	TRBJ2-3	CASSPTGALTDTQYF	TGTGCTAGCAGCCCGACAGGGGCCCTCACAGATACGCAGTATTTT
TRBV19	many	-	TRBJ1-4	CASSITGPNIEKLFF	TGTGCCAGTAGTATAACAGGGCCCAATATCGAAAAACTGTTTTTT
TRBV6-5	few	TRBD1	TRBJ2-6	CASSYRGTGVAGANVLTF	TGTGCCAGCAGTTACCGCGGGACAGGGGTAGCTGGGGCCAACGTCCTGACTTTC
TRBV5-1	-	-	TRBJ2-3	CASSLDAKRDTQYF	TGCGCCAGCAGCTTGGATGCGAAACGGGATACGCAGTATTTT
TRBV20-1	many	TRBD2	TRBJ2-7	CSAKPLAGTSYEQYF	TGCAGTGCTAAACCACTAGCGGGTACAAGCTACGAGCAGTACTTC
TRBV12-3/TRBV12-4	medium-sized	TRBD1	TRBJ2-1	CASSRQGAFGEQFF	TGTGCCAGCAGTCGACAGGGGGCGTTCGGAGAGCAGTTCTTC
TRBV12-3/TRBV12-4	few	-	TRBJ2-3	CASSWAGTPGTQYF	TGTGCCAGCAGTTGGGCGGGGACCCCGGGTACGCAGTATTTT
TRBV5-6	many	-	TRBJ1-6	CASSLRDGYNSPLHF	TGTGCCAGCAGCTTGCGGGACGGATATAATTCACCCCTCCACTTT
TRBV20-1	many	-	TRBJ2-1	CSARVSAEQFF	TGCAGTGCTAGGGTTAGCGCTGAGCAGTTCTTC